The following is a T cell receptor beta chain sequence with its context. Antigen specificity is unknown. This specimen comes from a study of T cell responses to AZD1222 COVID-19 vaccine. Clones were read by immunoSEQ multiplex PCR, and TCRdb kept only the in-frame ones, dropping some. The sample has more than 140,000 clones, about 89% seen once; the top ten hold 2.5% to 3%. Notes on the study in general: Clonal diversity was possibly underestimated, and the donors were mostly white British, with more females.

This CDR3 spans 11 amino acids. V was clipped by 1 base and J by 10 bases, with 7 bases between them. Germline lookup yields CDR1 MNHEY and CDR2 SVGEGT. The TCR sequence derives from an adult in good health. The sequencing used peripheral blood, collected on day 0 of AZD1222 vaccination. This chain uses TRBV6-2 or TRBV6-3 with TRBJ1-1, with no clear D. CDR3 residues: CASSYFAGAFF. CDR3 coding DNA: TGTGCCAGCAGTTACTTCGCGGGAGCTTTCTTT.